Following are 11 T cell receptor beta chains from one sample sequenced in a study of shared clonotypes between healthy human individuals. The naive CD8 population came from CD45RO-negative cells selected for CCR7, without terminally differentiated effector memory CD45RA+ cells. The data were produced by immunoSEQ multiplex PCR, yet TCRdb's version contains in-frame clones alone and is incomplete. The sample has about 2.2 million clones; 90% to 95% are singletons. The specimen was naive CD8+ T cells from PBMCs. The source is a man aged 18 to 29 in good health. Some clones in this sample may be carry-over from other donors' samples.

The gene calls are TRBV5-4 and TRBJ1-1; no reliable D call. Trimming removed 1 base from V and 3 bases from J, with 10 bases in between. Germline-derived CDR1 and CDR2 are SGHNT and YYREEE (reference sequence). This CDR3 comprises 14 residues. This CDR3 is CASSLSSPYTEAFF. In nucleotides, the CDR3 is TGTGCCAGCAGCTTGTCCAGTCCCTACACTGAAGCTTTCTTT.

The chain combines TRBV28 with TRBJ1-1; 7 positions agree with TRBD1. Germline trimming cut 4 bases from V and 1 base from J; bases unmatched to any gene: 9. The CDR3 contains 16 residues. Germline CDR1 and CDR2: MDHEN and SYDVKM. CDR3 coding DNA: TGTGCCAGCAGTTCCTTTACTCAGGGGGAGAACACTGAAGCTTTCTTT. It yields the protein CASSSFTQGENTEAFF. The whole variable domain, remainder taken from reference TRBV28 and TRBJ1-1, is DVKVTQSSRYLVKRTGEKVFLECVQDMDHENMFWYRQDPGLGLRLIYFSYDVKMKEKGDIPEGYSVSREKKERFSLILESASTNQTSMYLCASSSFTQGENTEAFFGQGTRLTVV.

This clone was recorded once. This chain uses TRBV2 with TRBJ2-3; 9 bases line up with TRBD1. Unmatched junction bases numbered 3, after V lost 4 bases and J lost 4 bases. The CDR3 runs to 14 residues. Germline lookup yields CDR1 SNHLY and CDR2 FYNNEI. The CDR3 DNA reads TGTGCCAGCAGTGGGCGGACAGGGGCAGATACGCAGTATTTT. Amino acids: CASSGRTGADTQYF.

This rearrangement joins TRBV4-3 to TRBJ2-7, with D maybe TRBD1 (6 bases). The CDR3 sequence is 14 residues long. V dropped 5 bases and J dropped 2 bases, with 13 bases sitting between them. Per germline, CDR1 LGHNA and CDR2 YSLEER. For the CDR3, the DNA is TGCGCCAGCAGCACTGCGGCAGGGGCCTACGAGCAGTACTTC. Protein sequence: CASSTAAGAYEQYF.

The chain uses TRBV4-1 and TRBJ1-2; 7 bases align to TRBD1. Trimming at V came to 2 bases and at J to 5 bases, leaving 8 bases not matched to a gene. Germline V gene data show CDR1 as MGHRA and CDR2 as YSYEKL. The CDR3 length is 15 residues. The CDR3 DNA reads TGCGCCAGCAGCCAATCAACCGGGACAGTATATGGCTACACCTTC. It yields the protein CASSQSTGTVYGYTF.

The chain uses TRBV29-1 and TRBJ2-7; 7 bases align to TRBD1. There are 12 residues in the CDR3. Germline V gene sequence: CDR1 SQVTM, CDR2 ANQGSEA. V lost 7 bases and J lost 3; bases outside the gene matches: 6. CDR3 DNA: TGCAGCGCCCGGGACAGTCACTACGAGCAGTACTTC. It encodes CSARDSHYEQYF.

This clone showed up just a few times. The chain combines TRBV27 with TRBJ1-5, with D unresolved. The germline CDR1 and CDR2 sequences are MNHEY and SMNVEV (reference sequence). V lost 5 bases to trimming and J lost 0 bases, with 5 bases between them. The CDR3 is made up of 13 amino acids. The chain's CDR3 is CASSTNSNQPQHF. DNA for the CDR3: TGTGCCAGCAGTACAAATAGCAATCAGCCCCAGCATTTT.

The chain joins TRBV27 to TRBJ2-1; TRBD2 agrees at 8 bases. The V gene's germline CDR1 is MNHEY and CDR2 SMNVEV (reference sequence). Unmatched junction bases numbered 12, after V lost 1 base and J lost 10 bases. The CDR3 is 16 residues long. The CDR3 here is CASSLFAPGRAGEQFF. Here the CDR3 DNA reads TGTGCCAGCAGTTTATTCGCCCCCGGGAGGGCCGGGGAGCAGTTCTTC.

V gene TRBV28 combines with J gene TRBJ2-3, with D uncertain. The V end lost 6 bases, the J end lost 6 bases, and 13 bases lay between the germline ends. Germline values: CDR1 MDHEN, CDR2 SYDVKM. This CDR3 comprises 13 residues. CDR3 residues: CASSQAPADTQYF. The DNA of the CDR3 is TGTGCCAGCAGCCAGGCTCCGGCGGATACGCAGTATTTT.

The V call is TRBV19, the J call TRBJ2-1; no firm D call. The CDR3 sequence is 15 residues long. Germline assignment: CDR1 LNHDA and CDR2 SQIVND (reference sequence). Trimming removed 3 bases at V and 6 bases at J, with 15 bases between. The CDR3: CASSIDGSLINEQFF. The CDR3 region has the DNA TGTGCCAGTAGTATCGATGGGTCCCTCATCAATGAGCAGTTCTTC.

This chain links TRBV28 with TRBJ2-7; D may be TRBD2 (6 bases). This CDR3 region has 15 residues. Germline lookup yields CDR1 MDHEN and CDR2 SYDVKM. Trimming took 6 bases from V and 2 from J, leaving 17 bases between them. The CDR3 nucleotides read TGTGCCAGCAGCCCCCCGGGGGAATGGACCTACGAGCAGTACTTC. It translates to CASSPPGEWTYEQYF.